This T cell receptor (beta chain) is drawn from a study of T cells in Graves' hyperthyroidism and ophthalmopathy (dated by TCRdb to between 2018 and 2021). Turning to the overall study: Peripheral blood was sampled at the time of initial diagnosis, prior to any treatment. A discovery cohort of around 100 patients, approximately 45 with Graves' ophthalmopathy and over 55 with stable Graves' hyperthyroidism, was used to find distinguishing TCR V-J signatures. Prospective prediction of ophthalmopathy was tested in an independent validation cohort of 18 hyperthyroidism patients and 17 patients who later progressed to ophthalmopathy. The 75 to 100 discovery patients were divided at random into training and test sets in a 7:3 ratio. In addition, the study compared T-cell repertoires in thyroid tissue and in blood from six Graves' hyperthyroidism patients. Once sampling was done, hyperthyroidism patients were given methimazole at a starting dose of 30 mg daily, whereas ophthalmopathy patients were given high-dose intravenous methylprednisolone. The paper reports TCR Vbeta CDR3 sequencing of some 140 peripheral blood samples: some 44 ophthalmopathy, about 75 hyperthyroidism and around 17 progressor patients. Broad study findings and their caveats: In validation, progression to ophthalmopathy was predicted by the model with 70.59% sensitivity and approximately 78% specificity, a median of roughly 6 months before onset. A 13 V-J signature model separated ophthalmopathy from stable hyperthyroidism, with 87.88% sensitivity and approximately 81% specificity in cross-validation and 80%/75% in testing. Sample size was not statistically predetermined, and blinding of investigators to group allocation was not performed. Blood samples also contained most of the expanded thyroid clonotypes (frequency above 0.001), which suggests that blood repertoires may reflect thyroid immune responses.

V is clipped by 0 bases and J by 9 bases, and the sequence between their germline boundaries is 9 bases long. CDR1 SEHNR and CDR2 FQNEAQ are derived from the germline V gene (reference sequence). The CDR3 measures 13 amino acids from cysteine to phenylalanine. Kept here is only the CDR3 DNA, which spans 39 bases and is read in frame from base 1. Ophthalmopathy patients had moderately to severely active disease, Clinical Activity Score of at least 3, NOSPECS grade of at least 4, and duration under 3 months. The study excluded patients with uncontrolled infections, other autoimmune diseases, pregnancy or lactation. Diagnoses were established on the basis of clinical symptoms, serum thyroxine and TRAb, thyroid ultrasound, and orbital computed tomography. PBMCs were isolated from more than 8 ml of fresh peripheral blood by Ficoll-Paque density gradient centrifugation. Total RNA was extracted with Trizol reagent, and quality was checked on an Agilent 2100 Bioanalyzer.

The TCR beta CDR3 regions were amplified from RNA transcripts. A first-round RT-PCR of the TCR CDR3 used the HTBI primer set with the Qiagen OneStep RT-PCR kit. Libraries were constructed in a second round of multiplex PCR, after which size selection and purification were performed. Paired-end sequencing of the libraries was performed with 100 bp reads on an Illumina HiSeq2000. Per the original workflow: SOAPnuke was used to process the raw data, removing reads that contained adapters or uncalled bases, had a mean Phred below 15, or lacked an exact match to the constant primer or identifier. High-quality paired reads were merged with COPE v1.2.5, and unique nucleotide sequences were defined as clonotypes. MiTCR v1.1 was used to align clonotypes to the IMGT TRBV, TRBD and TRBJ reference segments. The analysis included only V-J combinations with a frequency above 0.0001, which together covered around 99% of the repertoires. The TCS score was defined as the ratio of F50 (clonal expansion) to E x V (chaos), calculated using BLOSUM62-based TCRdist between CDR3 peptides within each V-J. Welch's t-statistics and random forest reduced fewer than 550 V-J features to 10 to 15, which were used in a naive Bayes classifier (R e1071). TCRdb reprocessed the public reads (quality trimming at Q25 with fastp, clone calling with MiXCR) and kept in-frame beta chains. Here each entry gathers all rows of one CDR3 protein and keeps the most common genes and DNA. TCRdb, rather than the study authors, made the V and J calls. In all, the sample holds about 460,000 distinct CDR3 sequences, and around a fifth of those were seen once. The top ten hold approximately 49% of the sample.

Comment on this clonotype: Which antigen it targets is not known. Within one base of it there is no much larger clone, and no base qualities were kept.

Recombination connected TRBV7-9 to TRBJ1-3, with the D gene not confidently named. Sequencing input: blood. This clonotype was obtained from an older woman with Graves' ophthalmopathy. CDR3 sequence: CASSLASQVTIYF. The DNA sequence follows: TGTGCCAGCAGCTTAGCCAGTCAAGTCACCATATATTTT.